This T cell receptor beta chain was sequenced for a study of shared clonotypes between healthy human individuals (dated by TCRdb to about 2020). Looking at the study overall: The cohort comprised a couple of women and a few men aged 18 to 49 years. To increase sequencing depth and limit assay-specific biases, different laboratories used diverse techniques to prepare libraries and sequence TCR repertoires. Each donor's leukapheresis produced roughly between roughly 0.85 and 9.5 billion PBMCs. Per donor, three plates each were used for CD4 naive and CD4 memory, two for CD8 naive, and one for CD8 memory. Blood TCR repertoires of roughly five healthy adults were deeply sequenced to estimate repertoire size and the extent of clonotype sharing between individuals.

Points on this clone: Its specific antigen is unknown. Per-base qualities were not stored, and no clone one base away is much larger.

TCR CDR3 regions were amplified from genomic DNA by multiplex PCR using the deep immunoSEQ assay. Extracted genomic DNA from each cell subset was spread evenly across all wells of several immunoSEQ 96-well plates, with each plate serving as a replicate. For sorted subsets, about 220 ng of genomic DNA, equivalent to around 30,000 T cell genomes, went into each replicate PCR. Purified libraries were measured with a Qubit 3.0 fluorometer, size-checked on a Bioanalyzer 2100, and measured again with the KAPA Library Quantification kit. Each immunoSEQ 96-well plate was sequenced on its own single-read 150-cycle Illumina NextSeq 550 flow cell. Turning to the authors' computational methods: Because only junctional sequences without quality scores were contained in the immunoSEQ output, filtering matching that applied to full-length reads could not be performed. Sequences were annotated with PyIR, a Python wrapper for IgBLAST v1.9, and V/J genes and CDR3 were assigned using IMGT germline references. Reads were filtered out if the reads had weak V/J assignments (E-value above 1e-6), no CDR3, stop codons, out-of-frame junctions, or ambiguous translated residues. V3J clonotypes were defined as sequences sharing the same inferred V gene, J gene, and CDR3 amino acid sequence. To compute the percentage overlap between repertoires, the number of shared unique clonotypes was divided by the size of the smaller repertoire. RTK rarefaction, the Chao1 estimator, and Recon v2.1 estimates of unobserved clonotypes were used to assess repertoire richness. OLGA was used to compute generation probabilities for all TCRbeta clonotypes that the gDNA method yielded from a handful of donors. This is the immuneACCESS table as TCRdb keeps it, with only in-frame sequences that have V and J called. A part of the clones is gone; compared with another copy, unresolved V genes explain less than half, and the rest is unexplained. Clone size and the V and J calls come from that table; the DNA yielded D and trimming. This sample holds 1,400,000 or so clones; around 98.5% were observed only once. The top ten constitute 0.36% of the sample.

The paper as a whole reports these results and caveats: The small number of donors limited the genetic and exposure-history diversity represented. Rarefaction of sorted-subset datasets indicated incomplete sequencing despite the large sequencing depth. Clonotypes shared by all four sorted-subset donors showed higher generation probabilities than non-shared clonotypes. Sharing across several donors was observed for around 5% of naive CD4, over 3% of naive CD8, over 2% of memory CD4, and about 0.39% of memory CD8 clonotypes. Based on pairwise subsampling, the degree of clonotype sharing among donors was expected to be affected by sequencing depth. Sampling was restricted to blood, and TCR repertoires in tissues likely differ from the TCR repertoires found in blood. Naive subsets generally had larger estimated clonotype richness than memory subsets did.

The donors were healthy, HIV-negative adults with no recently reported acute infections or vaccinations. Every donor was a Caucasian adult living in Nashville, Tennessee, USA. CD4+ T cells were enriched through magnetic negative selection, after which naive cells were positively selected on CD45RA and the remaining negative fraction served as the memory subset. Blood was obtained by leukapheresis, after which PBMCs were separated by Ficoll-Histopaque density gradient centrifugation and cryopreserved in liquid nitrogen vapor phase. Analytical flow cytometry was used to check the purity and quantity of each magnetically sorted T cell population. Each sorted fraction had its genomic DNA isolated and then quantified by UV absorbance on a Nanodrop 2000c. Sequencing was done on a sample of naive CD4+ T cells sorted from blood. What this sample's cell subset or site label stands for: CD45RA+ positively selected. This receptor was taken from a young man in good health.

The CDR3 reads CASSQTSGSYNEQFF. The sequenced DNA is TGTGCCAGCAGCCAAACTTCTGGCTCCTACAATGAGCAGTTCTTC. The chain is encoded by TRBV11-2 joined to TRBJ2-1; there is no confident call for the D gene. Taken from cysteine to phenylalanine, the CDR3 has 15 residues. Just the 45-base CDR3 DNA is kept, in frame starting at base 1. From the germline V gene, CDR1 is SGHAT and CDR2 is FQNNGV. The V and J ends are trimmed by 5 bases and 0 bases, leaving 11 bases between them.